The text below deals with one T cell receptor beta chain. Here immunoSEQ multiplex PCR was the method, and the copy in TCRdb shows in-frame clones only, minus some. The table records around 300,000 clones, around 86% of them present only once. The source of the sample is a study of blood T cell repertoires in COVID-19. The TCR was taken from a woman between 18 and 29 years old who had recovered from COVID-19. The sequencing input was PBMCs or T cells enriched from blood (not recorded which).

CDR3 bases: TGTGCCAGTAGCCTGACAGGTTACGAGCAGTACTTC. This translates into CASSLTGYEQYF. The chain is built from TRBV19 and TRBJ2-7, with D possibly TRBD1 on 6 matching bases. With 6 bases removed from V and 4 bases from J, the gap between germline ends came to 10 bases. Germline V gene lookup returns CDR1 LNHDA and CDR2 SQIVND (reference sequence). The CDR3 contains 12 residues.